The sequence of this T cell receptor (beta chain) was determined in a study of graft-versus-host responses after intestinal transplantation. Background on the study: Grafts were multivisceral, liver-intestinal, or isolated intestinal.

About this clone itself: No antigen is known for it.

Germline loops: CDR1 MGHRA, CDR2 YSYEKL. The CDR3 has 18 amino acids. With 1 base removed from V and 0 bases from J, the gap between germline ends came to 17 bases. Repertoires were generated with immunoSEQ multiplex PCR, while TCRdb's copy carries only in-frame clones and drops some. The table shows about 110,000 clones, with more than 90% occurring only once. The sequences come from unstimulated CD4+ T cells sorted from spleen or lymph node cells, collected before transplant. The rearrangement uses TRBV4-1 and TRBJ2-3; a possible D gene is TRBD2 (5 bases). The receptor was isolated from a human donor who was the organ donor for an intestinal transplant. CDR3 loop: CASSQALVAQASTDTQYF. Here the CDR3 DNA reads TGCGCCAGCAGCCAAGCGTTGGTAGCGCAAGCTAGCACAGATACGCAGTATTTT.